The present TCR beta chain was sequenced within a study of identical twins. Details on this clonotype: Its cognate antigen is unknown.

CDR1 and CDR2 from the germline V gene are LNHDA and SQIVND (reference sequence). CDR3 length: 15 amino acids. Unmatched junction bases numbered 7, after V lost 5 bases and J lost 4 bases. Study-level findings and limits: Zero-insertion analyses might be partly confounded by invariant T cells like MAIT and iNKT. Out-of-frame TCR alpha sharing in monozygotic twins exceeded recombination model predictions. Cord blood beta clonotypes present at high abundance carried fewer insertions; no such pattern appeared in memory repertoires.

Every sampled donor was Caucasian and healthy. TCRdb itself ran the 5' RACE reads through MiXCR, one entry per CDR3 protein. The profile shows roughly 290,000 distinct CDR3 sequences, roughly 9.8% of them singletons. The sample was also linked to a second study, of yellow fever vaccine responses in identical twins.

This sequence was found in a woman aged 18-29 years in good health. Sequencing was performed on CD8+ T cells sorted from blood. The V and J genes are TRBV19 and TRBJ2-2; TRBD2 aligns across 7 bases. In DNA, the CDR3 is TGTGCCAGTAGTGTCGGCAGGGAGGGCACCGGGGAGCTGTTTTTT. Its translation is CASSVGREGTGELFF.